Each of the 16 T cell receptor beta chains below was sequenced from the same sample in a study of Ad26.COV2.S vaccination and SARS-CoV-2 variants. Treatment reported: roughly 18 received Ad26.COV2.S at low or high dose, single or two shots; several received placebo; per-sample allocation not given. Collection of samples fell on day 63 after the first vaccine or placebo injection. TCRdb keeps only in-frame clones here, not all; method: immunoSEQ multiplex PCR. The table shows 400,000 to 450,000 clones, with around 92% occurring only once. Material: peripheral blood, obtained in a trial of Ad26.COV2.S vaccine versus placebo. Receptor source: a person between 18 and 65 years old who received the Ad26.COV2.S COVID-19 vaccine or a placebo.

This rearrangement joins TRBV28 to TRBJ2-7; no reliable D call. Germline loops: CDR1 MDHEN, CDR2 SYDVKM. The V end lost 6 bases, the J end lost 0 bases, and 9 bases lay between the germline ends. CDR3 length equals 13 residues. This CDR3 reads CASSRPNSYEQYF. CDR3 sequence (DNA): TGTGCCAGCAGCCGACCCAACTCCTACGAGCAGTACTTC.

The CDR3 DNA is TGTGCCAGTAGTATAGCAGGGTTTGGCTACACCTTC. Translated: CASSIAGFGYTF. The chain links TRBV19 to TRBJ1-2, with D possibly matching TRBD1 (5 bases). V was clipped by 1 base and J by 7 bases, with 7 bases between them. This CDR3 has 12 amino acids. The germline V gene has CDR1 LNHDA and CDR2 SQIVND (reference sequence).

V is TRBV9 and J is TRBJ2-1, with D perhaps assigned TRBD1 or TRBD2 (6 bases each). The CDR3 runs 17 residues. Germline CDR1 SGDLS, CDR2 YYNGEE. Between the trimmed V and J ends, which lost 2 bases and 8 bases, there was a span of 23 bases. The CDR3 DNA reads TGTGCCAGCAGCGTCGCCCAGGGGCGGGGAGAGCGGCATGAGCAGTTCTTC. The encoded protein is CASSVAQGRGERHEQFF. Supplemented by reference TRBV9 and TRBJ2-1, the full variable domain reads DSGVTQTPKHLITATGQRVTLRCSPRSGDLSVYWYQQSLDQGLQFLIQYYNGEERAKGNILERFSAQQFPDLHSELNLSSLELGDSALYFCASSVAQGRGERHEQFFGPGTRLTVL.

The CDR3 loop is CASSLHGYGTDTQYF. The CDR3 DNA reads TGTGCCAGCAGCTTGCATGGGTATGGCACAGATACGCAGTATTTT. This chain connects TRBV7-2 to TRBJ2-3; D remains ambiguous. Germline V gene data show CDR1 as SGHTA and CDR2 as FQGNSA. V was shortened by 3 bases and J by 1 base, with 11 bases between the two germline ends. This CDR3 is built from 15 residues.

This rearrangement joins TRBV10-3 to TRBJ1-2; TRBD1 is a possible D gene (6 bases). This CDR3 region has 14 residues. The V end lost 10 bases, the J end lost 4 bases, and 19 bases lay between the germline ends. The germline V gene has CDR1 ENHRY and CDR2 SYGVKD. The CDR3 DNA reads as TGTGCCACCAATAGGGACACGAATACCTATGGCTACACCTTC. This sequence encodes CATNRDTNTYGYTF.

The chain uses TRBV25-1 and TRBJ2-7; D unclear. Germline CDR1 is MGHDK and CDR2 is SYGVNS. This CDR3 is 12 amino acids long. The V end lost 2 bases, the J end lost 7 bases, and 9 bases lay between the germline ends. The CDR3 loop is CASSEGVGEQYF. The CDR3, as DNA: TGTGCCAGCAGTGAAGGGGTGGGGGAGCAGTACTTC.

This rearrangement joins TRBV29-1 to TRBJ2-2, with D unclear. Trimming removed 4 bases from V and 5 bases from J, with 11 bases in between. There are 13 residues in the CDR3. Germline V gene lookup returns CDR1 SQVTM and CDR2 ANQGSEA. CDR3 sequence reads: CSVVGRWTGELFF. The CDR3 DNA sequence: TGCAGCGTTGTAGGCAGGTGGACCGGGGAGCTGTTTTTT.

The V and J genes are TRBV29-1 and TRBJ2-3; 8 nucleotides align to TRBD2. The CDR3 is 12 residues long. CDR1 and CDR2 from the germline V gene are SQVTM and ANQGSEA. CDR3 region: CSAGGGTDTQYF. The CDR3 bases are TGCAGTGCCGGGGGGGGCACAGATACGCAGTATTTT.

This clone appeared once. The chain joins TRBV6-5 to TRBJ2-1; D ambiguous. Trimming cost V 0 bases and J 10 bases, with 7 bases left between them. The CDR3 is 12 residues long. CDR1 and CDR2 (germline): MNHEY, SVGAGI. CDR3 nucleotides: TGTGCCAGCAGTTACTCAGGGTACGAGCAGTTCTTC. As protein: CASSYSGYEQFF.

The DNA for the CDR3 is TGCGCCAGCAGCCTGGACTATTTTCCCTACGAGCAGTACTTC. Translating it yields CASSLDYFPYEQYF. The chain couples TRBV5-1 to TRBJ2-7; TRBD2 might be the D (6 bases). V was trimmed by 4 bases and J by 2 bases, leaving 13 bases between them. CDR3 size: 14 residues. Germline CDR1 and CDR2: SGHRS and YFSETQ.

V gene TRBV19 combines with J gene TRBJ1-1; 8 positions agree with TRBD1. J gave up 10 bases and V 4 bases, and 8 bases lay outside the gene matches. The CDR3 totals 13 residues. Germline loops: CDR1 LNHDA, CDR2 SQIVND (reference sequence). The CDR3 DNA follows: TGTGCCAGTAGTAATGACAGGGGCTTCGGAGCTTTCTTT. This translates into CASSNDRGFGAFF.

The chain is built from TRBV18 and TRBJ1-2; no firm D call. V lost 6 bases and J lost 6, with 11 bases in between. Germline assignment: CDR1 KGHSH and CDR2 LQKENI. The CDR3 extends over 12 amino acids. The CDR3 region has the DNA TGTGCCAGCTCCCTTGGGCTCGATGGCTACACCTTC. Residues: CASSLGLDGYTF.

The genes are TRBV28 and TRBJ1-5; tentative D call: TRBD1 (6 bases). Per the germline V gene, CDR1 is MDHEN and CDR2 is SYDVKM. The CDR3 length is 14 residues. Deletions cut 5 bases from V and 7 bases from J, with 15 bases between. The CDR3 sequence: CASSPRGGGQPQHF. The DNA for the CDR3 is TGTGCCAGCAGTCCTCGAGGGGGAGGACAGCCCCAGCATTTT.

The rearrangement joins TRBV30 to TRBJ2-1; D is perhaps TRBD1 (6 bases). CDR3 length equals 13 residues. V gave up 4 bases and J gave up 5 bases, with 12 bases separating them. The germline V gene has CDR1 GTSNPN and CDR2 SVGIG (reference sequence). CDR3 coding DNA: TGTGCCTGGAACACAGGGTCCGACAATGAGCAGTTCTTC. It specifies CAWNTGSDNEQFF.

This chain joins TRBV5-4 and TRBJ1-5; TRBD1 is a possible D gene (5 bases). Trimming took 4 bases from V and 5 from J, leaving 16 bases between them. The CDR3 is 15 residues long. The V gene's germline CDR1 is SGHNT and CDR2 YYREEE (reference sequence). The CDR3 here is CASSRQGEVDQPQHF. The CDR3 DNA reads TGTGCCAGCAGCCGCCAGGGAGAAGTGGATCAGCCCCAGCATTTT.

The chain is built from TRBV2 and TRBJ1-5; no reliable D call. Germline V lookup: CDR1 SNHLY, CDR2 FYNNEI. The V end was cut by 6 bases, the J end by 2 bases, with 8 bases between. This CDR3 is built from 13 residues. CDR3 sequence: CASRGEGNQPQHF. DNA of the CDR3: TGTGCCAGCAGGGGTGAGGGCAATCAGCCCCAGCATTTT. Drawing the rest from reference TRBV2 and TRBJ1-5, the complete variable domain is EPEVTQTPSHQVTQMGQEVILRCVPISNHLYFYWYRQILGQKVEFLVSFYNNEISEKSEIFDDQFSVERPDGSNFTLKIRSTKLEDSAMYFCASRGEGNQPQHFGDGTRLSIL.